This passage covers 8 T cell receptor beta chains from one sample sequenced in a study of human CD4 T cells and Enterobacteriaceae. TCRdb keeps only in-frame clones here, not all; method: immunoSEQ multiplex PCR. There are about 29,000 clones in the sample; about 80% occur only once, and around 1.5% lies in the top ten. Memory CD4+ T cells were sorted as all CD4+ cells except CD45RA+CCR7+CD95- naive cells, over 95% pure. Sequencing was carried out using memory CD4+ T cells from blood. The receptors were gathered from a human donor in good health.

The chain combines TRBV6-1 with TRBJ2-7, with 7 bases aligning to TRBD1. V dropped 7 bases and J dropped 2; count of bases not matched to a gene: 11. In germline, CDR1 is MNHNS, CDR2 SASEGT. This CDR3 is built from 15 residues. CDR3 in DNA: TGTGCCAGCAACACTCCGGGACAGCTTCCCTACGAGCAGTACTTC. It translates to CASNTPGQLPYEQYF.

The rearrangement links TRBV18 to TRBJ2-1; TRBD2 matches 10 bases. V was pared by 2 bases and J by 6 bases, with 4 bases of the junction left unmatched. Germline CDR1 reads KGHSH; CDR2 reads LQKENI. CDR3 size: 15 residues. The CDR3 protein is CASSPGLAVFNEQFF. In DNA form, the CDR3 reads TGTGCCAGCTCACCAGGACTAGCGGTCTTCAATGAGCAGTTCTTC. Using reference TRBV18 and TRBJ2-1 for the parts outside the CDR3, the full variable domain is NAGVMQNPRHLVRRRGQEARLRCSPMKGHSHVYWYRQLPEEGLKFMVYLQKENIIDESGMPKERFSAEFPKEGPSILRIQQVVRGDSAAYFCASSPGLAVFNEQFFGPGTRLTVL.

The rearrangement joins TRBV9 to TRBJ1-4; D is unclear. Germline CDR1 is SGDLS and CDR2 is YYNGEE. This CDR3 is built from 15 residues. The V end lost 0 bases, the J end lost 2 bases, and 8 bases lay between the germline ends. The CDR3 nucleotides are TGTGCCAGCAGCGTAGGGCCACAGACTAATGAAAAACTGTTTTTT. This encodes CASSVGPQTNEKLFF.

This chain connects TRBV2 to TRBJ2-5, with D unresolved. The CDR3 length is 12 residues. Germline CDR1 SNHLY, CDR2 FYNNEI. The V end was cut by 4 bases, the J end by 5 bases, with 8 bases between. The CDR3 is CASSGVGETQYF. The CDR3 DNA reads TGTGCCAGCAGTGGGGTAGGGGAGACCCAGTACTTC.

The chain joins TRBV4-2 to TRBJ2-1, with 9 bases aligning to TRBD2. The CDR3 totals 16 residues. V lost 4 bases to trimming and J lost 2 bases; unmatched junction nucleotides: 6. Germline V gene data show CDR1 as LGHNA and CDR2 as YNFKEQ. CDR3 nucleotides: TGTGCCAGCAGCCTCGGCGGGAGGGGGACCTACAATGAGCAGTTCTTC. This codes for CASSLGGRGTYNEQFF.

The table lists this clone with a count of one. The V call is TRBV5-6, the J call TRBJ2-5, with TRBD1 matching over 8 bases. TRBJ2-7 explains the end of the DNA better; the J call may be wrong. Germline CDR1 reads SGHDT; CDR2 reads YYEEEE. The CDR3 spans 14 residues. The CDR3, as DNA: TGTGCCAGCAGCTTGGGACAGGGGAAGTACGAGCAGTACTTC. It translates to CASSLGQGKYEQYF.

This rearrangement joins TRBV5-1 to TRBJ1-2; possibly TRBD1 for D (5 bases). The length of the CDR3 is 14 residues. Deletions cut 4 bases from V and 7 bases from J, with 17 bases between. Germline lookup yields CDR1 SGHRS and CDR2 YFSETQ. The CDR3 is CASSRGEGPGGYTF. The CDR3 DNA reads as TGCGCCAGCAGCCGGGGAGAGGGGCCCGGTGGCTACACCTTC.

The gene calls are TRBV5-1 and TRBJ2-6, with D perhaps TRBD1 (5 bases). Per the germline V gene, CDR1 is SGHRS and CDR2 is YFSETQ. The V end was cut by 4 bases, the J end by 0 bases, with 14 bases between. The CDR3 is made up of 17 amino acids. CDR3 residues: CASSPPREHSGANVLTF. As DNA, the CDR3 is TGCGCCAGCAGCCCCCCCAGGGAACACTCTGGGGCCAACGTCCTGACTTTC.